This TCR beta chain was sequenced in a study of cytomegalovirus exposure and HLA in healthy donors. For this clone: Its target is not known.

Findings of the study overall: In a later analysis, several top co-occurrence clusters appeared linked to parvovirus B19, influenza, CMV and Epstein-Barr virus.

Primers included in the PCR were 60 Vbeta and 13 Jbeta primers. Clones were read by immunoSEQ multiplex PCR, and TCRdb kept only the in-frame ones, dropping some. The sample has roughly 100,000 clones; around 76% are singletons. Trimming removed 1 base at V and 0 bases at J, with 6 bases between. This CDR3 spans 14 amino acids. Germline V lookup: CDR1 SEHNR, CDR2 FQNEAQ (reference sequence). The TCR was taken from an older woman in good health and CMV-seropositive. The sample consisted of PBMCs. The V gene is TRBV7-9, the J gene TRBJ1-1; TRBD1 is a possible D gene (6 bases). CDR3 in amino acids: CASSLDRVNTEAFF. The CDR3 bases are TGTGCCAGCAGCTTAGACAGGGTGAACACTGAAGCTTTCTTT.